The 5 T cell receptor beta chains listed next were all sequenced from one sample in a study of blood T cell repertoires in COVID-19. This table comes from immunoSEQ multiplex PCR, and its TCRdb copy is limited to in-frame clones, with some not included. The sample includes 100,000 or so clones, 85% seen only once; the top ten take 1.5% to 2%. The material sequenced was peripheral blood. The receptors shown here come from a woman in her seventies with active or convalescent COVID-19.

As for this clone: The junction does not match germline at one end; this may be a read error. This chain links TRBV7-7 with TRBJ2-1; 11 bases fit TRBD2. Germline CDR1 is SSHAT and CDR2 is FNYEAQ (reference sequence). The CDR3 loop spans 15 amino acids. The CDR3 DNA sequence: TGTGCTAGCAGCTTAATAGCGGGAGGGCCGGGAGAGCAGTTCTTC. Translated, it gives CASSLIAGGPGEQFF.

V is TRBV18 and J is TRBJ1-1; tentative D call: TRBD1 (6 bases). The CDR3 contains 16 residues. Germline CDR1 is KGHSH and CDR2 is LQKENI. Trimming pared 3 bases from V and 4 bases from J, leaving 18 bases between. Here the CDR3 DNA reads TGTGCCAGCTCACCCTCCCGGGACACGGTTTCCACTGAAGCTTTCTTT. Amino acids: CASSPSRDTVSTEAFF.

This clone was counted only a few times. The chain is built from TRBV18 and TRBJ1-4; 11 bases are a match to TRBD1. The length of the CDR3 is 14 residues. Losses at the gene ends were 5 bases for V and 8 bases for J; bases not matched to a gene: 4. Germline CDR1 KGHSH, CDR2 LQKENI. CDR3 bases: TGTGCCAGCTCAACGGACAGGGGGCTCGAAAAACTGTTTTTT. It specifies CASSTDRGLEKLFF.

The gene calls are TRBV3-1 (or the pseudogene TRBV3-2) and TRBJ2-2, with 7 bases lining up with TRBD2. Germline trimming cut 4 bases from V and 6 bases from J; bases unmatched to any gene: 11. This CDR3 has 16 residues. Germline-derived CDR1 and CDR2 are LGHDT and YNNKEL (reference sequence). The CDR3: CASSLGGRTRAGELFF. CDR3 bases: TGTGCCAGCAGCCTTGGGGGACGGACTAGGGCCGGGGAGCTGTTTTTT.

V gene TRBV11-3 combines with J gene TRBJ2-1; 7 bases are shared with TRBD2. Germline V gives CDR1 SGHNT, CDR2 YENEEA. This CDR3 region has 14 residues. The ends lost 5 bases at V and 3 bases at J; junction bases unmatched: 4. The CDR3 region has the DNA TGTGCCAGCAGCCGGAGCGGGGACTACAATGAGCAGTTCTTC. Its protein is CASSRSGDYNEQFF.